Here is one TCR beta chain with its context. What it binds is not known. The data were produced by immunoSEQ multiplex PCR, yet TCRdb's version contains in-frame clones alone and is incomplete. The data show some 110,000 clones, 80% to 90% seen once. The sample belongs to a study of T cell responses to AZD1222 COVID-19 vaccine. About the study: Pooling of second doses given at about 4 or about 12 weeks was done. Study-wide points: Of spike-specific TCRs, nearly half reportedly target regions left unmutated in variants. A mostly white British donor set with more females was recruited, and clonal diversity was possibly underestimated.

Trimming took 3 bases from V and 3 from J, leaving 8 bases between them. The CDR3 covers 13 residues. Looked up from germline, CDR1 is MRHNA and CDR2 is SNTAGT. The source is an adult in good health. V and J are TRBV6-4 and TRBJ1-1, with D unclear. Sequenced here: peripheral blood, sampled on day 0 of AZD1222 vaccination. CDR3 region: CASSELEDTEAFF. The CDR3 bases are TGTGCCAGCAGTGAGTTGGAGGACACTGAAGCTTTCTTT.